A single sample gave rise to the 31 T cell receptor beta chains below, sequenced in a study of blood T cell repertoires in COVID-19. TCRdb's copy holds only in-frame clones and misses some; the assay was immunoSEQ multiplex PCR. The data contain around 70,000 clones, approximately 90% of them singletons. The sequenced material came from peripheral blood. These receptors were obtained from a man between 50 and 59 years old with COVID-19, enrolled during active disease.

The V and J genes are TRBV5-4 and TRBJ2-4; 8 nucleotides match TRBD2. Germline lookup yields CDR1 SGHNT and CDR2 YYREEE (reference sequence). This CDR3 has 17 residues. Trimming at V came to 4 bases and at J to 3 bases, leaving 12 bases not matched to a gene. The chain's CDR3 is CASSTILTGGGKNIQYF. CDR3 nucleotides: TGTGCCAGCAGCACGATTCTAACGGGAGGGGGCAAAAACATTCAGTACTTC.

The rearrangement uses TRBV11-2 and TRBJ1-2; D uncertain. The V end was cut by 5 bases, the J end by 1 base, with 5 bases between. The CDR3 runs 12 residues. From germline, CDR1 is SGHAT and CDR2 FQNNGV. The CDR3 sequence is CASSRSNYGYTF. CDR3 coding DNA: TGTGCCAGCAGCCGCAGTAACTATGGCTACACCTTC. Full variable domain (missing parts from reference TRBV11-2 and TRBJ1-2): EAGVAQSPRYKIIEKRQSVAFWCNPISGHATLYWYQQILGQGPKLLIQFQNNGVVDDSQLPKDRFSAERLKGVDSTLKIQPAKLEDSAVYLCASSRSNYGYTFGSGTRLTVV.

This clone was counted once. The rearrangement joins TRBV2 to TRBJ2-3, with 11 bases matching TRBD2. Losses at the gene ends were 7 bases for V and 7 bases for J; bases not matched to a gene: 10. This CDR3 spans 15 amino acids. Per germline, CDR1 SNHLY and CDR2 FYNNEI. The CDR3 region has the DNA TGTGCCAGCACCAGACTAGCGGGACCGAGGAATACGCAGTATTTT. Translating gives CASTRLAGPRNTQYF.

CDR3 sequence reads: CASSLLGGIIQETQYF. The CDR3 DNA reads as TGTGCCAGCAGTTTACTCGGCGGTATTATACAAGAGACCCAGTACTTC. The chain recombines TRBV28 with TRBJ2-5; no definite D call. The CDR3 contains 16 residues. Per germline, CDR1 MDHEN and CDR2 SYDVKM. V lost 2 bases and J lost 2, with 15 bases in between.

The chain joins TRBV4-2 to TRBJ1-6; no definite D call. The CDR3 contains 18 residues. Germline values: CDR1 LGHNA, CDR2 YNFKEQ. The germline V and J ends were trimmed by 0 bases and 7 bases, with 19 bases remaining between them. CDR3 region: CASSQDPPGQITNSPLHF. The CDR3 coding sequence is TGTGCCAGCAGCCAAGATCCCCCTGGGCAGATCACGAATTCACCCCTCCACTTT.

In DNA form, the CDR3 reads TGTGCCAGCAGTTTGTTTGGCATTTGGGAGAAAGAGACCCAGTACTTC. This codes for CASSLFGIWEKETQYF. This chain connects TRBV28 to TRBJ2-5; D perhaps matches TRBD2 (5 bases). Germline V CDR1 and CDR2: MDHEN, SYDVKM. The CDR3 has 16 residues. Trimming left V 3 bases short and J 3 bases short, with 17 bases between.

This chain links TRBV28 with TRBJ1-1, with 9 nucleotides matching TRBD1. V shed 5 bases, J shed 6 bases, and the junction held 7 bases outside the gene matches. Per the germline V gene, CDR1 is MDHEN and CDR2 is SYDVKM. The CDR3 is made up of 14 amino acids. The CDR3: CASSPGQGYAEAFF. CDR3 DNA sequence: TGTGCCAGCAGTCCGGGACAGGGATATGCTGAAGCTTTCTTT.

The rearrangement joins TRBV27 to TRBJ1-2; 9 bases fit TRBD1. Germline CDR1 reads MNHEY; CDR2 reads SMNVEV (reference sequence). CDR3 size: 14 residues. V shed 5 bases, J shed 8 bases, and the junction held 9 bases outside the gene matches. The CDR3 region is CASSPGTGISGYTF. CDR3 sequence (DNA): TGTGCCAGCAGTCCCGGGACAGGGATATCCGGCTACACCTTC.

This clone was seen a single time. In DNA form, the CDR3 reads TGTGCCAGTAGCGTAGCGACCGGGGAGCTGTTTTTT. Translation gives CASSVATGELFF. The chain uses TRBV19 and TRBJ2-2, with D possibly TRBD2 on 5 matching bases. Germline V lookup: CDR1 LNHDA, CDR2 SQIVND (reference sequence). The CDR3 totals 12 residues. V was shortened by 6 bases and J by 5 bases, with 7 bases between the two germline ends.

This clone was counted between two and nine times. At one of its ends the junction is not consistent with the germline gene, which may arise from a read error. This chain uses TRBV3-1 (or the pseudogene TRBV3-2) with TRBJ1-6; no clear D gene. Germline assignment: CDR1 LGHDT and CDR2 YNNKEL (reference sequence). CDR3 length equals 15 residues. CDR3 region: CASRQDAAFGSPLHF. As DNA, the CDR3 is TGTGCCAGCAGACAAGACGCGGCCTTCGGGTCACCCCTCCACTTT.

This chain uses TRBV7-3 with TRBJ2-1, with 12 bases that match TRBD2. Germline-derived CDR1 and CDR2 are SGHTA and FQGTGA. Trimming at V came to 0 bases and at J to 8 bases, leaving 5 bases not matched to a gene. This CDR3 has 16 residues. The CDR3 is CASSLTPSGRADEQFF. The DNA of the CDR3 is TGTGCCAGCAGCTTAACCCCTAGCGGGAGGGCGGATGAGCAGTTCTTC.

The chain joins TRBV29-1 to TRBJ2-7; maybe TRBD2 (6 bases). Germline CDR1 and CDR2: SQVTM and ANQGSEA. Trimming pared 3 bases from V and 6 bases from J, leaving 12 bases between. The length of the CDR3 is 12 residues. The DNA for the CDR3 is TGCAGCGTTGATGGCGGGACGAGCGAGCAGTACTTC. Translation gives CSVDGGTSEQYF.

The J gene is TRBJ2-1, the V gene TRBV7-2; 8 bases line up with TRBD2. The CDR3 extends over 15 amino acids. Germline assignment: CDR1 SGHTA and CDR2 FQGNSA. The trim removed 1 base at V and 7 bases at J, leaving 6 bases unmatched. The CDR3 bases are TGTGCCAGCAGCTTAGAAGCGGGAGAGGGGAATGAGCAGTTCTTC. Protein sequence: CASSLEAGEGNEQFF.

Worth noting for this clone: Other DNA sequences from this sample encode an identical CDR3 as well. V and J are TRBV6-5 and TRBJ2-7; 9 nucleotides agree with TRBD2. Losses at the gene ends were 6 bases for V and 1 base for J; bases not matched to a gene: 4. Germline V gene data show CDR1 as MNHEY and CDR2 as SVGAGI. The CDR3 covers 14 residues. CDR3 in DNA: TGTGCCAGCAGAAGGACTAGCGTGTCCTACGAGCAGTACGTC. Translation: CASRRTSVSYEQYV.

This clone was seen only a few times. The V and J genes are TRBV19 and TRBJ2-7; 7 bases are shared with TRBD1. V lost 7 bases and J lost 3; bases outside the gene matches: 15. The CDR3 is 16 residues long. CDR1 and CDR2 (germline): LNHDA, SQIVND (reference sequence). The DNA for the CDR3 is TGTGCCAGTATCTTCAAACAGGGGATACCAGTCTACGAGCAGTACGTC. As protein: CASIFKQGIPVYEQYV.

This chain uses TRBV6-5 with TRBJ2-3; TRBD2 matches 7 bases. The CDR3 spans 16 residues. The V segment lost 2 bases and the J segment 2 bases; nucleotides outside the gene matches: 7. Germline assignment: CDR1 MNHEY and CDR2 SVGAGI. Here the CDR3 reads CASSYKASGYTDTQYF. The CDR3 nucleotides are TGTGCCAGCAGTTACAAGGCTAGCGGATACACAGATACGCAGTATTTT.

This clone was seen a single time. This chain connects TRBV18 to TRBJ1-4; D ambiguous. From germline, CDR1 is KGHSH and CDR2 LQKENI. This CDR3 is built from 16 residues. V was shortened by 4 bases and J by 4 bases, with 16 bases between the two germline ends. In nucleotides, the CDR3 is TGTGCCAGCTCACTCCGTCATGGGAGTTTTAATGAAAAACTGTTTTTT. Encoded protein: CASSLRHGSFNEKLFF. Complete variable domain (other parts from reference TRBV18 and TRBJ1-4): NAGVMQNPRHLVRRRGQEARLRCSPMKGHSHVYWYRQLPEEGLKFMVYLQKENIIDESGMPKERFSAEFPKEGPSILRIQQVVRGDSAAYFCASSLRHGSFNEKLFFGSGTQLSVL.

This clone was recorded only once. V gene TRBV3-1 (or the pseudogene TRBV3-2) combines with J gene TRBJ2-2, with TRBD2 as a possible D gene (5 bases). The V and J ends lost 4 bases and 6 bases respectively, with 9 bases between them. There are 13 residues in the CDR3. In germline, CDR1 is LGHDT, CDR2 YNNKEL (reference sequence). The CDR3 coding sequence is TGTGCCAGCAGCCCCGGGGTGGCCGGGGAGCTGTTTTTT. Amino acid sequence: CASSPGVAGELFF.

The chain combines TRBV11-2 with TRBJ1-1, with D perhaps TRBD1 (6 bases). V lost 4 bases, J lost 0 bases, and 18 bases lay in between. The germline V gene encodes CDR1 SGHAT and CDR2 FQNNGV. This CDR3 comprises 17 residues. CDR3 loop: CASSYRGGAILNTEAFF. Written as DNA, the CDR3 is TGTGCCAGCAGCTATCGAGGGGGAGCAATTCTGAACACTGAAGCTTTCTTT.

V and J are TRBV9 and TRBJ2-5; 9 positions match TRBD2. CDR3 size: 16 residues. The germline V gene encodes CDR1 SGDLS and CDR2 YYNGEE. The V and J ends lost 3 bases and 2 bases, in that order; junction bases with no gene match: 8. The CDR3 sequence: CASSDRLAGVQETQYF. In DNA, the CDR3 is TGTGCCAGCAGCGACCGTTTAGCGGGAGTACAAGAGACCCAGTACTTC.

The chain recombines TRBV4-1 with TRBJ2-3, with TRBD1 matching over 7 bases. The CDR3 has 17 amino acids. The germline V gene has CDR1 MGHRA and CDR2 YSYEKL. V trimming: 4 bases; J trimming: 0 bases; junction bases outside the gene matches: 10. CDR3 loop: CASSPRQTGSSTDTQYF. The CDR3 nucleotides read TGCGCCAGCAGCCCCCGGCAGACAGGGTCTAGCACAGATACGCAGTATTTT.

This chain joins TRBV27 and TRBJ2-3, with D unresolved. In germline, CDR1 is MNHEY, CDR2 SMNVEV (reference sequence). This CDR3 has 13 amino acids. Trimming removed 4 bases from V and 3 bases from J, with 8 bases in between. CDR3 in amino acids: CASSSLVTDTQYF. The DNA for the CDR3 is TGTGCCAGCAGTTCCCTCGTGACAGATACGCAGTATTTT.

This chain connects TRBV30 to TRBJ2-5; 8 positions match TRBD1. CDR3 length equals 15 residues. The germline V gene encodes CDR1 GTSNPN and CDR2 SVGIG (reference sequence). V gave up 3 bases and J gave up 4 bases; unmatched junction bases: 10. The CDR3 DNA sequence: TGTGCCTGGAGACAGGGGGTAGGACCTAGAGAGACCCAGTACTTC. Translation gives CAWRQGVGPRETQYF. Full variable domain (outside the CDR3, taken from reference TRBV30 and TRBJ2-5): SQTIHQWPATLVQPVGSPLSLECTVEGTSNPNLYWYRQAAGRGLQLLFYSVGIGQISSEVPQNLSASRPQDRQFILSSKKLLLSDSGFYLCAWRQGVGPRETQYFGPGTRLLVL.

The rearrangement joins TRBV5-1 to TRBJ2-3, with D tentatively TRBD1 (6 bases). This CDR3 has 15 residues. With 4 bases removed from V and 3 bases from J, the gap between germline ends came to 15 bases. Germline CDR1 and CDR2: SGHRS and YFSETQ. CDR3 protein: CASSEAGDKTDTQYF. CDR3 sequence (DNA): TGCGCCAGCAGCGAGGCAGGGGATAAGACAGATACGCAGTATTTT. Based on the CDR3 plus reference TRBV5-1 and TRBJ2-3, the full variable domain is KAGVTQTPRYLIKTRGQQVTLSCSPISGHRSVSWYQQTPGQGLQFLFEYFSETQRNKGNFPGRFSGRQFSNSRSEMNVSTLELGDSALYLCASSEAGDKTDTQYFGPGTRLTVL.

The J gene is TRBJ2-7, the V gene TRBV12-5; 9 nucleotides agree with TRBD1. Germline CDR1 and CDR2: LGHNT and FRNRAP. CDR3 length equals 13 residues. The V gene end was trimmed by 5 bases and the J gene end by 6 bases; junction bases not matched to a gene: 5. The CDR3 spells CASGRGQGSEQYF. The CDR3 DNA sequence: TGTGCTAGTGGTCGCGGACAGGGGAGCGAGCAGTACTTC. Full variable domain (remainder filled in from reference TRBV12-5 and TRBJ2-7): DARVTQTPRHKVTEMGQEVTMRCQPILGHNTVFWYRQTMMQGLELLAYFRNRAPLDDSGMPKDRFSAEMPDATLATLKIQPSEPRDSAVYFCASGRGQGSEQYFGPGTRLTVT.

V and J are TRBV28 and TRBJ2-7; 7 bases are shared with TRBD1. The CDR3 consists of 12 residues. With 6 bases clipped from V and 6 bases from J, the junction kept 5 bases outside the gene matches. The germline V gene has CDR1 MDHEN and CDR2 SYDVKM. The CDR3 sequence is CASRPDRAEQYF. DNA of the CDR3: TGTGCCAGCAGACCTGACAGGGCCGAGCAGTACTTC. The full variable domain, rest sourced from reference TRBV28 and TRBJ2-7, is DVKVTQSSRYLVKRTGEKVFLECVQDMDHENMFWYRQDPGLGLRLIYFSYDVKMKEKGDIPEGYSVSREKKERFSLILESASTNQTSMYLCASRPDRAEQYFGPGTRLTVT.

This sequence joins TRBV6-2 or TRBV6-3 and TRBJ2-7; D perhaps matches TRBD2 (5 bases). With 3 bases removed from V and 3 bases from J, the gap between germline ends came to 6 bases. Germline lookup yields CDR1 MNHEY and CDR2 SVGEGT. The CDR3 loop spans 12 amino acids. CDR3 nucleotide sequence: TGTGCCAGCAGTTATCGGGACTACGAGCAGTACTTC. This codes for CASSYRDYEQYF.

The chain combines TRBV19 with TRBJ1-1; D is undetermined. This CDR3 has 11 residues. Trimming took off 7 bases at V and 4 bases at J, with 7 bases between the two ends. Germline V lookup: CDR1 LNHDA, CDR2 SQIVND (reference sequence). CDR3 residues: CASTPGTEAFF. The CDR3 DNA reads as TGTGCCAGTACTCCGGGCACTGAAGCTTTCTTT.

The chain combines TRBV5-8 with TRBJ2-3; 7 positions match TRBD1. The germline V gene has CDR1 SGHTS and CDR2 YDEGEE. Unmatched junction bases numbered 6, after V lost 3 bases and J lost 5 bases. The CDR3 consists of 14 residues. CDR3 DNA: TGTGCCAGCAGCTACCAAGGGACAGAAGATACGCAGTATTTT. Its translation: CASSYQGTEDTQYF.

For the CDR3, the DNA is TGTGCCAGCAGCCCGGGGATGAACACTGAAGCTTTCTTT. Its protein product is CASSPGMNTEAFF. This chain joins TRBV5-8 and TRBJ1-1; no reliable D call. V was clipped by 4 bases and J by 0 bases, with 7 bases between them. The CDR3 runs 13 residues. The germline V gene encodes CDR1 SGHTS and CDR2 YDEGEE.

The chain has TRBV14 and TRBJ2-2, with D possibly TRBD2 on 6 matching bases. The V end lost 4 bases, the J end lost 8 bases, and 14 bases lay between the germline ends. This CDR3 is built from 14 residues. The germline V gene encodes CDR1 SGHDN and CDR2 FVKESK. In DNA form, the CDR3 reads TGTGCCAGCAGCCCGGGACTTCTTGAGGGGGAGCTGTTTTTT. Translation: CASSPGLLEGELFF.